The rows below give T cell receptor beta chains drawn from one sample of a study of Ad26.COV2.S vaccination and SARS-CoV-2 variants. TCRdb's copy holds only in-frame clones and misses some; the assay was immunoSEQ multiplex PCR. Here the sample spans 350,000 to 450,000 clones, around 90% being singletons. This specimen consisted of peripheral blood, obtained after recovery from COVID-19. All receptors come from a human donor who had recovered from COVID-19. Both conserved end residues are part of each CDR3.

v_call: TRBV5-1; cdr3_aa: CASSLRTGRVDYGYTF
v_call: TRBV7-6; cdr3_aa: CASSSIADSLGTQYF
v_call: TRBV19; cdr3_aa: CASSHPQGNTEAFF
v_call: TRBV5-1; cdr3_aa: CASSLDGGPNTEAFF
v_call: TRBV6-5; cdr3_aa: CASRLGNTEAFF
v_call: TRBV6-1; cdr3_aa: CASSVPLGTSGAYEQYF
v_call: TRBV10-2; cdr3_aa: CASGTAANGYTF
v_call: TRBV7-2; cdr3_aa: CASSLGRTDRGNTIYF
v_call: TRBV27; cdr3_aa: CASSFLPLDTQYF
v_call: TRBV4-3; cdr3_aa: CASKEVASTDTQYF
v_call: TRBV6-5; cdr3_aa: CASSYGSETKNYGYTF
v_call: TRBV3-1/TRBV3-2; cdr3_aa: CASSRENQPQHF
v_call: TRBV6-6; cdr3_aa: CASSPPLPGPQPSSYNSPLHF
v_call: TRBV20-1; cdr3_aa: CSASPPGWEQFF
v_call: TRBV6-5; cdr3_aa: CASSYQDTSGEQYF
v_call: TRBV6-2/TRBV6-3; cdr3_aa: CASSLDRVYGYTF
v_call: TRBV5-6; cdr3_aa: CAGRDRNTDTQYF
v_call: TRBV11-3; cdr3_aa: CASSPAWQRNTGELFF
v_call: TRBV2; cdr3_aa: CASRDDLFEQYF